The T cell receptor (beta chain) described here comes from a study of early T cells in non-severe SARS-CoV-2 infection. The overall study: Bulk RNA from unsorted whole blood was sequenced; chains were unpaired.

The protocol attached unique molecular identifiers to individual cDNA molecules. One entry per CDR3 protein results from TCRdb running MiXCR on the 5' RACE reads. The sample lists about 49,000 distinct CDR3 sequences, approximately 12% occurring once. With respect to this clonotype: Antigen: not known.

Study results and limitations: Database matching using VDJdb favored anti-spike CD8 responses, with private and CD4 specificities left missing.

Germline CDR1 MNHEY, CDR2 SVGEGT. J lost 2 bases, V lost 0 bases, and 4 bases had no gene match. The length of the CDR3 is 16 residues. The receptor comes from an adult who was a healthcare worker with PCR-confirmed SARS-CoV-2 infection or an uninfected control (not recorded which). The material was whole blood, obtained at baseline. This chain uses TRBV6-2 or TRBV6-3 with TRBJ2-3; 8 bases fit TRBD2. The CDR3 DNA reads TGTGCCAGCAGTTACTCCCAGCGGGAGATCACAGATACGCAGTATTTT. It is translated as CASSYSQREITDTQYF.